This T cell receptor beta chain is drawn from a study of blood T cell repertoires in COVID-19. V lost 8 bases and J lost 8, with 25 bases in between. The CDR3 totals 14 residues. CDR1 and CDR2 (germline): GTSNPN, SVGIG (reference sequence). Using immunoSEQ multiplex PCR, the repertoire was profiled, and TCRdb retains in-frame clones only, with some absent. The data hold 70,000 or so clones, with approximately 80% observed a single time. The gene calls are TRBV30 and TRBJ2-7; weak D call: TRBD2 (6 bases). This TCR was recovered from a human donor in a cohort sampled during active COVID-19. The sequenced sample consisted of peripheral blood. This CDR3 reads CAGQGITGEEKQYF. The CDR3 nucleotides read TGTGCCGGCCAAGGGATCACGGGGGAGGAGAAGCAGTACTTC.